Listed here are 17 T cell receptor beta chains from one sample, sequenced in a study of beta chain features in type 1 diabetes. Study-wide points: Among patients with Type 1 diabetes, TCRB CDR3s were moderately but significantly shorter in every one of the four CD4+ subsets.

Of the isolated RNA, all was reverse transcribed, and so the sequenced material was expressed TCRB transcripts. Libraries were prepared by immunoSEQ multiplex PCR; TCRdb keeps only in-frame clonotypes and omits some of them. The repertoire consists of around 250,000 clones, with approximately 15% occurring once and the leading ten covering over 0.015%. No antigen has been identified for these receptors. The sequenced sample was naive CD4+ T cells from blood. These receptors all come from a man aged 30 to 45 with type 1 diabetes.

The V gene is TRBV2, the J gene TRBJ1-4, with D unclear. V dropped 6 bases and J dropped 6 bases, with 11 bases sitting between them. Germline CDR1 SNHLY, CDR2 FYNNEI. CDR3 size: 13 residues. The CDR3 protein is CASRLGGDEKLFF. The CDR3 nucleotides read TGTGCCAGCAGGTTAGGTGGAGATGAAAAACTGTTTTTT. Full variable domain (rest looked up from reference TRBV2 and TRBJ1-4): EPEVTQTPSHQVTQMGQEVILRCVPISNHLYFYWYRQILGQKVEFLVSFYNNEISEKSEIFDDQFSVERPDGSNFTLKIRSTKLEDSAMYFCASRLGGDEKLFFGSGTQLSVL.

This clone was counted a few times. V usage is TRBV7-2 and J usage is TRBJ2-7, with 12 bases that match TRBD2. From germline, CDR1 is SGHTA and CDR2 FQGNSA. The CDR3 totals 17 residues. With 6 bases clipped from V and 4 bases from J, the junction kept 13 bases outside the gene matches. CDR3 region: CASSREASGRAVYEQYF. CDR3 bases: TGTGCCAGCAGTCGGGAAGCTAGCGGGAGGGCCGTGTACGAGCAGTACTTC.

The count of this clone is one. V usage is TRBV18 and J usage is TRBJ1-2; unclear D gene. The germline V gene has CDR1 KGHSH and CDR2 LQKENI. The CDR3 is made up of 14 amino acids. The ends were cut back, 3 bases at V and 4 bases at J, with 12 bases in the middle. This CDR3 is CASSPGGLVYGYTF. In nucleotides, the CDR3 is TGTGCCAGCTCACCCGGAGGGCTTGTCTATGGCTACACCTTC.

The chain uses TRBV5-1 and TRBJ2-7, with D possibly being TRBD2 (6 bases). Germline V gene data show CDR1 as SGHRS and CDR2 as YFSETQ. The CDR3 has 14 residues. The germline V and J ends were trimmed by 0 bases and 7 bases, with 14 bases remaining between them. The DNA of the CDR3 is TGCGCCAGCAGCTTGGGGGCCGCGGCGGGAGAGCAGTACTTC. As protein: CASSLGAAAGEQYF.

This chain uses TRBV19 with TRBJ2-3; D might be TRBD1 (6 bases). Germline CDR1 LNHDA, CDR2 SQIVND (reference sequence). This CDR3 has 15 amino acids. Trimming took 6 bases from V and 0 from J, leaving 13 bases between them. The CDR3: CASSPDSLSTDTQYF. The CDR3 region has the DNA TGTGCCAGTAGCCCGGACAGTCTAAGCACAGATACGCAGTATTTT.

This clone was detected a few times. The V gene is TRBV7-8, the J gene TRBJ2-5, with TRBD2 matching over 11 bases. CDR3 length: 16 amino acids. Germline-derived CDR1 and CDR2 are SGHVS and FQNEAQ. V shed 1 base, J shed 5 bases, and the junction held 6 bases outside the gene matches. CDR3 DNA sequence: TGTGCCAGCAGCTTAGGTACTAGCGGGAGCGCTGAGACCCAGTACTTC. Translating it yields CASSLGTSGSAETQYF. Full variable domain (remainder filled in from reference TRBV7-8 and TRBJ2-5): GAGVSQSPRYKVAKRGQDVALRCDPISGHVSLFWYQQALGQGPEFLTYFQNEAQLDKSGLPSDRFFAERPEGSVSTLKIQRTQQEDSAVYLCASSLGTSGSAETQYFGPGTRLLVL.

This chain uses TRBV27 with TRBJ2-7; 7 bases agree with TRBD1. After removal of 5 bases from V and 3 bases from J, the junction contained 7 bases not matched to a gene. Germline CDR1 reads MNHEY; CDR2 reads SMNVEV (reference sequence). The length of the CDR3 is 14 residues. The CDR3 reads CASSIRTGGYEQYF. The CDR3 nucleotides read TGTGCCAGCAGTATACGGACAGGAGGCTACGAGCAGTACTTC.

This clone has a handful of counts. V is TRBV2 and J is TRBJ1-4, with D uncertain. The V gene lost 7 bases and the J gene lost 6 bases, with 15 bases spanning the gap. Germline lookup yields CDR1 SNHLY and CDR2 FYNNEI. CDR3 length equals 14 residues. The chain's CDR3 is CASTAVKVDEKLFF. In DNA, the CDR3 is TGTGCCAGCACCGCGGTGAAGGTTGATGAAAAACTGTTTTTT.

This clone was detected a few times. This sequence joins TRBV28 and TRBJ1-1; D call uncertain. The CDR3 totals 14 residues. Germline assignment: CDR1 MDHEN and CDR2 SYDVKM. The V end lost 7 bases, the J end lost 3 bases, and 15 bases lay between the germline ends. The CDR3 DNA follows: TGTGCCAGCATGTTAGCGGGAGGACACACTGAAGCTTTCTTT. Translation gives CASMLAGGHTEAFF.

A few counts support this clone. The J gene is TRBJ2-5, the V gene TRBV7-9; 7 bases map to TRBD1. After removal of 5 bases from V and 9 bases from J, the junction contained 12 bases not matched to a gene. Germline lookup yields CDR1 SEHNR and CDR2 FQNEAQ (reference sequence). The CDR3 covers 14 residues. CDR3 loop: CASSLGQALGSQYF. The CDR3 DNA follows: TGTGCCAGCAGCCTAGGACAGGCCCTCGGGTCCCAGTACTTC.

The chain is built from TRBV7-2 and TRBJ2-1, with D perhaps matching TRBD2 (7 bases). The CDR3 runs to 16 residues. Germline CDR1 reads SGHTA; CDR2 reads FQGNSA. Trimming cost V 3 bases and J 1 base, with 13 bases left between them. CDR3 DNA: TGTGCCAGCAGCTTTGGAGCGGGACATTCCTACAATGAGCAGTTCTTC. The encoded protein is CASSFGAGHSYNEQFF.

This clone has a handful of counts. The chain recombines TRBV27 with TRBJ2-3; the D is unclear. The germline V gene has CDR1 MNHEY and CDR2 SMNVEV (reference sequence). Trimming left V 2 bases short and J 1 base short, with 13 bases between. The CDR3 is made up of 16 amino acids. The CDR3 reads CASSLRKDTGTDTQYF. For the CDR3, the DNA is TGTGCCAGCAGTTTAAGAAAAGACACAGGCACAGATACGCAGTATTTT.

This clone was counted a few times. The chain links TRBV4-3 to TRBJ1-1; 8 nucleotides align to TRBD1. The V segment lost 0 bases and the J segment 10 bases; nucleotides outside the gene matches: 10. CDR1 is LGHNA, CDR2 YSLEER, per germline. This CDR3 has 15 residues. The CDR3, as DNA: TGCGCCAGCAGCCAAGATGCCGGGACAGGAATAGTAGCTTTCTTT. It is translated as CASSQDAGTGIVAFF.

J is TRBJ2-1 and V is TRBV9; TRBD1 matches at 7 bases. With V trimmed by 2 bases and J by 8 bases, 16 bases remained unmatched. Per the germline V gene, CDR1 is SGDLS and CDR2 is YYNGEE. This CDR3 region has 17 residues. CDR3 in amino acids: CASSVRSLGGLWDEQFF. The CDR3 DNA reads TGTGCCAGCAGCGTTCGGTCCTTAGGGGGCCTTTGGGATGAGCAGTTCTTC.

The genes are TRBV18 and TRBJ2-7; the D is unclear. This CDR3 has 13 residues. CDR1 and CDR2 (germline): KGHSH, LQKENI. Trimming removed 3 bases at V and 2 bases at J, with 8 bases between. CDR3 coding DNA: TGTGCCAGCTCACCCCCGTCCGCCTACGAGCAGTACTTC. This translates into CASSPPSAYEQYF.

CDR3 amino acids: CASSWGRTDTQYF. Here the CDR3 DNA reads TGTGCCAGCAGTTGGGGCAGGACAGATACGCAGTATTTT. The chain links TRBV28 to TRBJ2-3; D might be TRBD1 (5 bases). The germline V gene has CDR1 MDHEN and CDR2 SYDVKM. The CDR3 sequence is 13 residues long. The V gene lost 4 bases and the J gene lost 3 bases, with 8 bases spanning the gap.

The genes are TRBV5-1 and TRBJ2-7, with 10 nucleotides matching TRBD2. CDR1 and CDR2 from the germline V gene are SGHRS and YFSETQ. V was pared by 2 bases and J by 0 bases, with 2 bases of the junction left unmatched. This CDR3 comprises 15 residues. CDR3 amino acids: CASSLLAGFSYEQYF. DNA of the CDR3: TGCGCCAGCAGCTTACTAGCGGGGTTCTCCTACGAGCAGTACTTC.